These 15 T cell receptor beta chains share one sample of origin, sequenced in a study of T-cell reconstitution after alpha-beta-depleted transplantation in children. A library of TCRbeta sequences, prepared with unique molecular identifiers, was generated. MiXCR, run by TCRdb on the PCR reads, gives a single entry per CDR3 protein. This table holds roughly 490,000 distinct CDR3 sequences, 11% found once. The source was PBMCs, mostly from graft donor cells, collected 180 days after TCRalphabeta/CD19-depleted stem cell transplant. These TCRs come from a female patient aged 2 to 10 who had a stem cell transplant for aplastic anemia, so the T cells may come from the graft donor.

The J gene is TRBJ1-3, the V gene TRBV25-1, with D unclear. Germline V gene lookup returns CDR1 MGHDK and CDR2 SYGVNS. CDR3 length equals 16 residues. Between the trimmed V and J ends, which lost 6 bases and 2 bases, there was a span of 17 bases. For the CDR3, the DNA is TGTGCCAGCAGGCCCTCTCACCGGACCACTGGAAACACCATATATTTT. Translated: CASRPSHRTTGNTIYF.

This clonotype occurred a few times. V is TRBV15 and J is TRBJ1-2; possibly TRBD1 for D (5 bases). Trimming cost V 0 bases and J 2 bases, with 7 bases left between them. CDR1 is LNHNV, CDR2 YYDKDF, per germline (reference sequence). The CDR3 covers 14 residues. In DNA, the CDR3 is TGTGCCACCAGCAGAGATAACAGGAACTATGGCTACACCTTC. Translation gives CATSRDNRNYGYTF.

A few counts support this clonotype. The rearrangement joins TRBV12-3 or TRBV12-4 to TRBJ2-2, with 8 bases lining up with TRBD1. The CDR3 is made up of 15 amino acids. V lost 5 bases and J lost 7; bases outside the gene matches: 9. The CDR3 loop reads CASSLNQGAGGELFF. The CDR3 DNA reads as TGTGCCAGCAGTCTTAATCAGGGGGCTGGCGGGGAGCTGTTTTTT.

This clonotype was observed many times. The chain employs TRBV6-2 or TRBV6-3 and TRBJ2-1, with 13 positions matching TRBD2. The CDR3 is 21 residues long. CDR1 MNHEY and CDR2 SVGEGT come from the germline V gene. The V gene end was trimmed by 2 bases and the J gene end by 0 bases; junction bases not matched to a gene: 13. The CDR3 DNA reads as TGTGCCAGCAGTTACCCAACCTCAAAGGGACTAGCGGGGAGCTCCTACAATGAGCAGTTCTTC. As protein: CASSYPTSKGLAGSSYNEQFF.

In its sample, this clonotype was seen many times. This chain's CDR3 is CSVQGQNEKLFF. In nucleotides, the CDR3 is TGCAGCGTACAGGGCCAGAATGAAAAACTGTTTTTT. The chain has TRBV29-1 and TRBJ1-4; tentatively, D is TRBD1 (6 bases). Germline V lookup: CDR1 SQVTM, CDR2 ANQGSEA. This CDR3 has 12 amino acids. Trimming stripped 6 bases from V and 5 bases from J, with 10 bases between.

This clonotype occurred a few times. The rearrangement joins TRBV7-2 to TRBJ2-1; D gene ambiguous. The CDR3 extends over 15 amino acids. Deletions cut 6 bases from V and 0 bases from J, with 12 bases between. Germline V gene lookup returns CDR1 SGHTA and CDR2 FQGNSA. CDR3 protein: CASRLTWSSYNEQFF. The CDR3 DNA reads as TGTGCCAGCAGACTAACTTGGAGCTCCTACAATGAGCAGTTCTTC.

The V and J genes are TRBV12-3 or TRBV12-4 and TRBJ2-7; 12 nucleotides line up with TRBD1. V dropped 7 bases and J dropped 3; count of bases not matched to a gene: 16. The CDR3 is made up of 18 amino acids. Written as DNA, the CDR3 is TGTGCCAGCACCTTGGAACCGGGACAGGGGGCCTACTACTACGAGCAGTACTTC. Translation gives CASTLEPGQGAYYYEQYF.

This clonotype turned up a few times. The chain has TRBV4-3 and TRBJ1-6; D is perhaps TRBD1 (5 bases). CDR1 is LGHNA, CDR2 YSLEER, per germline. The CDR3 length is 13 residues. V was trimmed by 1 base and J by 7 bases, leaving 5 bases between them. The CDR3 DNA sequence: TGCGCCAGCAGCCAAGGGGACAATTCACCCCTCCACTTT. Residues: CASSQGDNSPLHF.

The chain is built from TRBV4-1 and TRBJ2-3; the D is unclear. With 0 bases removed from V and 1 base from J, the gap between germline ends came to 5 bases. The germline V gene encodes CDR1 MGHRA and CDR2 YSYEKL. This CDR3 has 14 amino acids. For the CDR3, the DNA is TGCGCCAGCAGCCAAGATCACCGCACAGATACGCAGTATTTT. Residues: CASSQDHRTDTQYF.

At least ten counts were recorded for this clonotype. The CDR3 DNA reads TGCAGTGCTAGAGTTCTAGCGGGAGAGCAGTTCTTC. Translating gives CSARVLAGEQFF. The chain carries TRBV20-1 and TRBJ2-1; 9 nucleotides align to TRBD2. This CDR3 is built from 12 residues. The junction had 2 bases not matched to a gene; V was cut back by 1 base and J by 10 bases. Germline-derived CDR1 and CDR2 are DFQATT and SNEGSKA (reference sequence).

This clonotype has just a few counts. The J gene is TRBJ1-3, the V gene TRBV4-3; D is undetermined. V was shortened by 0 bases and J by 2 bases, with 5 bases between the two germline ends. CDR3 length: 14 residues. Germline V gene lookup returns CDR1 LGHNA and CDR2 YSLEER. The CDR3 region has the DNA TGCGCCAGCAGCCAAGATCCAGCTGGAAACACCATATATTTT. Translating gives CASSQDPAGNTIYF.

This chain joins TRBV18 and TRBJ2-5, with 12 positions matching TRBD2. The CDR3 length is 16 residues. Germline CDR1 and CDR2: KGHSH and LQKENI. Trimming at V came to 3 bases and at J to 4 bases, leaving 6 bases not matched to a gene. Written as DNA, the CDR3 is TGTGCCAGCTCACCTTCTCGGACTAGCGGGGCAGAGACCCAGTACTTC. Translated, it gives CASSPSRTSGAETQYF.

The J gene is TRBJ2-2, the V gene TRBV12-3 or TRBV12-4; D possibly corresponds to TRBD2 (6 bases). Trimming took 6 bases from V and 2 from J, leaving 16 bases between them. The CDR3 extends over 16 amino acids. CDR3 region: CASSFHGTHNTGELFF. CDR3 DNA sequence: TGTGCCAGCAGCTTCCACGGGACTCATAACACCGGGGAGCTGTTTTTT.

J is TRBJ1-1 and V is TRBV20-1; 12 bases match TRBD1. V lost 6 bases and J lost 2; bases outside the gene matches: 10. Germline lookup yields CDR1 DFQATT and CDR2 SNEGSKA (reference sequence). This CDR3 comprises 16 residues. The CDR3 protein is CSATGQGARFNTEAFF. CDR3 sequence (DNA): TGCAGTGCAACGGGACAGGGGGCGCGTTTCAACACTGAAGCTTTCTTT.

The CDR3 DNA follows: TGTGCCAGCAGCACTTATGGAGGGACAGGGGGCACGTGGGACACTGAAGCTTTCTTT. This encodes CASSTYGGTGGTWDTEAFF. V usage is TRBV11-2 and J usage is TRBJ1-1, with TRBD1 matching 12 bases. CDR1 and CDR2 from the germline V gene are SGHAT and FQNNGV. J gave up 3 bases and V 5 bases, and 16 bases lay outside the gene matches. The CDR3 sequence is 19 residues long.